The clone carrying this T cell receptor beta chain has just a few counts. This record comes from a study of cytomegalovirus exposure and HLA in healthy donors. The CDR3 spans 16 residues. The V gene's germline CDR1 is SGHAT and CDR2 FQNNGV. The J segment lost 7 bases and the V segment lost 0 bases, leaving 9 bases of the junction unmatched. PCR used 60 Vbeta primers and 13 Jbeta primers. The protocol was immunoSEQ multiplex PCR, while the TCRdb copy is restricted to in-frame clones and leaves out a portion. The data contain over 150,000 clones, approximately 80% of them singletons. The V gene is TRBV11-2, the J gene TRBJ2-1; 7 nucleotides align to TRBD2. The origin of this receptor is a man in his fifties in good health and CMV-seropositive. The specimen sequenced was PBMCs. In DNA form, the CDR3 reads TGTGCCAGCAGCTTAGACGAGTGGGGGGGGAAGAATGAGCAGTTCTTC. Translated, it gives CASSLDEWGGKNEQFF.